This passage covers 5 T cell receptor beta chains from one sample sequenced in a study of technical replicates of blood from a few donors. Clones were sequenced by immunoSEQ multiplex PCR, and TCRdb holds only the in-frame ones, with some missing. The table shows about 79,000 clones, with more than 85% occurring only once. Sequencing input: T cells isolated from PBMCs. Source of these receptors: a human donor in good health. Some clones in this sample may be carry-over from other donors' samples.

This chain connects TRBV5-4 to TRBJ2-3, with 8 bases lining up with TRBD1. Germline values: CDR1 SGHNT, CDR2 YYREEE (reference sequence). The J segment lost 5 bases and the V segment lost 9 bases, leaving 8 bases of the junction unmatched. The CDR3 is 13 amino acids. CDR3 loop: CATSDRVEDTQYF. For the CDR3, the DNA is TGTGCCACCTCGGACAGGGTCGAAGATACGCAGTATTTT.

The V and J genes are TRBV9 and TRBJ2-3; 8 nucleotides agree with TRBD2. Germline CDR1 is SGDLS and CDR2 is YYNGEE. Unmatched junction bases numbered 10, after V lost 4 bases and J lost 6 bases. This CDR3 has 15 amino acids. The CDR3 sequence is CASSPLLRLADTQYF. The CDR3 DNA reads TGTGCCAGCAGCCCGTTACTCCGACTAGCGGATACGCAGTATTTT.

This chain uses TRBV6-6 with TRBJ1-2, with 7 bases lining up with TRBD1. Losses at the gene ends were 2 bases for V and 0 bases for J; bases not matched to a gene: 6. The CDR3 spans 16 residues. Germline lookup yields CDR1 MNHNY and CDR2 SVGAGI (reference sequence). DNA of the CDR3: TGTGCCAGCAGTTACGACAGGGCCGCTACTAACTATGGCTACACCTTC. It translates to CASSYDRAATNYGYTF.

The V call is TRBV15, the J call TRBJ2-5, with TRBD2 identical over 8 bases. This CDR3 is 14 amino acids long. Germline trimming cut 9 bases from V and 5 bases from J; bases unmatched to any gene: 11. CDR1 is LNHNV, CDR2 YYDKDF, per germline (reference sequence). The CDR3 is CATYSGIGEETQYF. The CDR3 DNA is TGTGCCACTTATAGCGGGATCGGGGAGGAGACCCAGTACTTC.

This clone turned up a few times. J is TRBJ2-5 and V is TRBV11-1; 7 nucleotides line up with TRBD2. The CDR3 covers 16 residues. V was pared by 3 bases and J by 1 base, with 8 bases of the junction left unmatched. Germline V lookup: CDR1 SGHAT, CDR2 FQDESV (reference sequence). The CDR3 coding sequence is TGTGCCAGCAGCTTTAACACGGGAGGCCTCCAAGAGACCCAGTACTTC. Amino acids: CASSFNTGGLQETQYF.